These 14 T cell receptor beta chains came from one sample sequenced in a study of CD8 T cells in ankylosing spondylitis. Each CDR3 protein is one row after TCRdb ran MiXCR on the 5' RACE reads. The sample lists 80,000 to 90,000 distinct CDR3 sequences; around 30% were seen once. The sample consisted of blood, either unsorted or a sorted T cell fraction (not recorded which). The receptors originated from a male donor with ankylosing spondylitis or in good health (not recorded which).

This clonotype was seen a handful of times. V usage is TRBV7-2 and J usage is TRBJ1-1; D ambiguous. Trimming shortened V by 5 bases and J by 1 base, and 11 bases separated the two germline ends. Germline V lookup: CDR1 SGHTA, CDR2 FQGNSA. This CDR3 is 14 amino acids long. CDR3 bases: TGTGCCAGCAGCCAGACGCCAGGGAACACTGAAGCTTTCTTT. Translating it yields CASSQTPGNTEAFF.

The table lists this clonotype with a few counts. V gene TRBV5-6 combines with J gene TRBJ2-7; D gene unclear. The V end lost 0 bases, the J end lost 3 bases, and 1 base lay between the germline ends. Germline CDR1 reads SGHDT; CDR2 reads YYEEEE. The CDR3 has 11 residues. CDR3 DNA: TGTGCCAGCAGCTTGGACTACGAGCAGTACTTC. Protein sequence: CASSLDYEQYF.

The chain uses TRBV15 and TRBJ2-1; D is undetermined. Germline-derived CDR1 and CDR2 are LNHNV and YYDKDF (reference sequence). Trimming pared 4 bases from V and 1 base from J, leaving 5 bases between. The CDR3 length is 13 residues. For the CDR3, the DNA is TGTGCCACCAGCATCGGGTCCTACAATGAGCAGTTCTTC. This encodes CATSIGSYNEQFF.

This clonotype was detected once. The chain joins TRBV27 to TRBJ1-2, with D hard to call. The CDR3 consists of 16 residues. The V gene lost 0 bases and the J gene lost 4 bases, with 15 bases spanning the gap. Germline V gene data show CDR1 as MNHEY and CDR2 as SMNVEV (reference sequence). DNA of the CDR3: TGTGCCAGCAGTTTATCCACGCCGGGTGAAGCCTATGGCTACACCTTC. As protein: CASSLSTPGEAYGYTF.

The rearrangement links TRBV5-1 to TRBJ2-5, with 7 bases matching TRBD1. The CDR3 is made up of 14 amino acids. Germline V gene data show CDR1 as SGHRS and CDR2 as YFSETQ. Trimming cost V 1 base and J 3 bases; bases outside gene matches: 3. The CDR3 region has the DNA TGCGCCAGCAGCTTGCTACAGGGGAAAGAGACCCAGTACTTC. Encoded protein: CASSLLQGKETQYF.

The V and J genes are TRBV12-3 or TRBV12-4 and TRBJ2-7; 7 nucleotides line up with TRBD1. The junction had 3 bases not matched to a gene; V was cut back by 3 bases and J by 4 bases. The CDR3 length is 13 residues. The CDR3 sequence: CASSLTGPYEQYV. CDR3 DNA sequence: TGTGCCAGCAGTTTGACAGGGCCATACGAGCAGTACGTC.

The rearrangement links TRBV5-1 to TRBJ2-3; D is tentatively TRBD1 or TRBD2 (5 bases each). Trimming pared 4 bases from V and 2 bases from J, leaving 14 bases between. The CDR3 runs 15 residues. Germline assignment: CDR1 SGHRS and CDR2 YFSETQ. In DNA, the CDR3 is TGCGCCAGCAGCCCAGGGACCCCGAACACAGATACGCAGTATTTT. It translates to CASSPGTPNTDTQYF.

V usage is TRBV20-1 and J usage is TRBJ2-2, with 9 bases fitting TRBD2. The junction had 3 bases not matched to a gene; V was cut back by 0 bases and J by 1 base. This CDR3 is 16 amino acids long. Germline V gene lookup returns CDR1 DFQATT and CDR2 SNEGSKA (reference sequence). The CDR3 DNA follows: TGCAGTGCTAGAGATCTACTAGCGGGGAACACCGGGGAGCTGTTTTTT. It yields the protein CSARDLLAGNTGELFF.

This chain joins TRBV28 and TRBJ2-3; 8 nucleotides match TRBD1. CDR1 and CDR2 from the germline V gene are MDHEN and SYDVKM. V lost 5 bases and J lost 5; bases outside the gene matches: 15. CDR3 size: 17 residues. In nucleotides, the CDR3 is TGTGCCAGCAGTACGAATTCCGCCCGGACAGGGAGAGATACGCAGTATTTT. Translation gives CASSTNSARTGRDTQYF.

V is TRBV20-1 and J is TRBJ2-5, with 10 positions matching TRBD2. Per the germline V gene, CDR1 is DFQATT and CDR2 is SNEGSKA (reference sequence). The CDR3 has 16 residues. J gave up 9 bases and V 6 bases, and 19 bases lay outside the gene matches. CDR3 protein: CSARRGDLAGVVPQYF. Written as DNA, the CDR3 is TGCAGTGCGAGACGTGGGGACCTAGCGGGAGTGGTGCCCCAGTACTTC.

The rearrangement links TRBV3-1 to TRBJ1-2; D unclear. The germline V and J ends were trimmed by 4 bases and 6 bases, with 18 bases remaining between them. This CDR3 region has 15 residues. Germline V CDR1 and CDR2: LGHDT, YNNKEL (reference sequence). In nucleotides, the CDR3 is TGTGCCAGCAGCCGAGCGAGTGGAGGAGGGCATGGCTACACCTTC. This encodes CASSRASGGGHGYTF.

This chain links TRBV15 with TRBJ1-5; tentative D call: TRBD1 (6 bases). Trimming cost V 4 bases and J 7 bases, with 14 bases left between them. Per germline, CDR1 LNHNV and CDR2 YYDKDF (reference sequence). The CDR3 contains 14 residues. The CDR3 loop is CATSIRGGGQPQHF. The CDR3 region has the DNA TGTGCCACCAGCATTAGGGGGGGTGGACAGCCCCAGCATTTT.

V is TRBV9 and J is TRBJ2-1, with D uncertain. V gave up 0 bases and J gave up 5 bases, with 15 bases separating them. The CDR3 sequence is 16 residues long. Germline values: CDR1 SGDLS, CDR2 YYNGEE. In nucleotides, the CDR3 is TGTGCCAGCAGCGTAGATCCAGCTGGGCAAGACAATGAGCAGTTCTTC. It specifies CASSVDPAGQDNEQFF.

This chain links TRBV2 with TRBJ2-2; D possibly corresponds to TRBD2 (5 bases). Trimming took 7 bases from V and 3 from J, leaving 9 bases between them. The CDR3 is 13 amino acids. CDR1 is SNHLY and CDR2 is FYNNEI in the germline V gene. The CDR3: CASIEGYTGELFF. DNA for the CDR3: TGTGCCAGCATCGAGGGCTACACCGGGGAGCTGTTTTTT.